One sample yielded the 29 T cell receptor beta chains listed below, sequenced in a study of cytomegalovirus exposure and HLA in healthy donors. PCR amplification relied on 60 Vbeta primers (plus 13 Jbeta primers). Method: immunoSEQ multiplex PCR; TCRdb's copy keeps in-frame clones and lacks some. The sample lists approximately 170,000 clones; 70% to 75% were seen once. The sequenced sample consisted of PBMCs. The receptors were gathered from a man younger than 45 in good health and CMV-seropositive.

The J gene is TRBJ1-4, the V gene TRBV30; D is perhaps TRBD1 (5 bases). V lost 2 bases, J lost 5 bases, and 15 bases lay in between. Germline V gives CDR1 GTSNPN, CDR2 SVGIG (reference sequence). The length of the CDR3 is 15 residues. In DNA, the CDR3 is TGTGCCTGGAGTTTGGGGAGGGGAATGAATGAAAAACTGTTTTTT. This gives the protein CAWSLGRGMNEKLFF.

There are a few counts of this clone. This rearrangement joins TRBV7-2 to TRBJ2-1; 16 bases agree with TRBD2. The CDR3 covers 20 residues. The V gene's germline CDR1 is SGHTA and CDR2 FQGNSA. J gave up 5 bases and V 0 bases, and 10 bases lay outside the gene matches. The CDR3 sequence: CASSLAKAGTSGRADNEQFF. For the CDR3, the DNA is TGTGCCAGCAGCTTAGCAAAGGCCGGGACTAGCGGGAGGGCCGACAATGAGCAGTTCTTC.

The genes are TRBV6-5 and TRBJ2-3; TRBD2 might be the D (5 bases). The CDR3 sequence is 15 residues long. V was cut by 0 bases and J by 2 bases, with 9 bases left in between. Germline CDR1 is MNHEY and CDR2 is SVGAGI. The CDR3 spells CASSYSSGLTDTQYF. CDR3 DNA: TGTGCCAGCAGTTACTCAAGCGGACTCACAGATACGCAGTATTTT.

The chain combines TRBV30 with TRBJ1-4, with D tentatively TRBD1 (5 bases). The germline gives CDR1 GTSNPN, CDR2 SVGIG (reference sequence). Trimming pared 1 base from V and 5 bases from J, leaving 11 bases between. This CDR3 comprises 14 residues. The CDR3 sequence is CAWSAPDSNEKLFF. In DNA, the CDR3 is TGTGCCTGGAGTGCGCCTGACAGCAATGAAAAACTGTTTTTT. The whole variable domain, remainder taken from reference TRBV30 and TRBJ1-4, is SQTIHQWPATLVQPVGSPLSLECTVEGTSNPNLYWYRQAAGRGLQLLFYSVGIGQISSEVPQNLSASRPQDRQFILSSKKLLLSDSGFYLCAWSAPDSNEKLFFGSGTQLSVL.

The J gene is TRBJ2-7, the V gene TRBV28, with 7 nucleotides matching TRBD1. CDR1 is MDHEN, CDR2 SYDVKM, per germline. This CDR3 contains 14 residues. V shed 2 bases and J 4 bases; nucleotides not matched to a gene: 5. In DNA, the CDR3 is TGTGCCAGCAGTTTAAAGGGGGCGCGGTACGAGCAGTACTTC. Amino acids: CASSLKGARYEQYF.

The chain carries TRBV7-2 and TRBJ2-7, with D possibly TRBD2 on 6 matching bases. Germline loops: CDR1 SGHTA, CDR2 FQGNSA. This CDR3 region has 12 residues. Trimming took off 4 bases at V and 3 bases at J, with 7 bases between the two ends. The CDR3 sequence: CASSSGLYEQYF. CDR3 bases: TGTGCCAGCAGCTCGGGACTCTACGAGCAGTACTTC.

The rearrangement links TRBV7-6 to TRBJ2-7; 9 bases are shared with TRBD1. The CDR3 sequence is 16 residues long. Germline V gene sequence: CDR1 SGHVS, CDR2 FNYEAQ. The trim removed 1 base at V and 7 bases at J, leaving 11 bases unmatched. The CDR3 sequence is CASSLESTAGTGEQYF. For the CDR3, the DNA is TGTGCCAGCAGCTTAGAGAGCACAGCGGGGACAGGGGAGCAGTACTTC.

The V call is TRBV18, the J call TRBJ1-2; 10 bases map to TRBD1. After removal of 4 bases from V and 2 bases from J, the junction contained 4 bases not matched to a gene. CDR1 and CDR2 from the germline V gene are KGHSH and LQKENI. The CDR3 sequence is 15 residues long. The CDR3 coding sequence is TGTGCCAGCTCACGACCGGGACAGGGGAACTATGGCTACACCTTC. It encodes CASSRPGQGNYGYTF.

The V and J genes are TRBV5-4 and TRBJ1-4, with 7 positions matching TRBD1. The V gene end was trimmed by 4 bases and the J gene end by 8 bases; junction bases not matched to a gene: 11. In germline, CDR1 is SGHNT, CDR2 YYREEE (reference sequence). This CDR3 comprises 15 residues. CDR3 in amino acids: CASSRDRVEGEKLFF. DNA of the CDR3: TGTGCCAGCAGCCGCGACAGGGTAGAGGGGGAAAAACTGTTTTTT.

In its sample, this clone was seen a few times. This sequence joins TRBV19 and TRBJ1-1, with 7 nucleotides matching TRBD1. From germline, CDR1 is LNHDA and CDR2 SQIVND (reference sequence). With 3 bases clipped from V and 3 bases from J, the junction kept 4 bases outside the gene matches. The CDR3 extends over 14 amino acids. The CDR3 region is CASSMPGGYTEAFF. The CDR3 DNA reads as TGTGCCAGTAGTATGCCAGGGGGATACACTGAAGCTTTCTTT.

V usage is TRBV6-5 and J usage is TRBJ2-5; 12 bases are shared with TRBD2. Germline CDR1 and CDR2: MNHEY and SVGAGI. J gave up 12 bases and V 6 bases, and 11 bases lay outside the gene matches. The CDR3 runs 14 residues. CDR3 sequence reads: CASSAGTSGREEYF. As DNA, the CDR3 is TGTGCCAGCAGCGCAGGGACTAGCGGGCGGGAGGAGTACTTC.

The chain uses TRBV9 and TRBJ1-5; no firm D call. CDR3 length: 15 amino acids. Germline V gene data show CDR1 as SGDLS and CDR2 as YYNGEE. Trimming shortened V by 0 bases and J by 6 bases, and 13 bases separated the two germline ends. DNA for the CDR3: TGTGCCAGCAGCGTAGATGGGCAGGTAGGTCAGCCCCAGCATTTT. It yields the protein CASSVDGQVGQPQHF. Looking up the rest from reference TRBV9 and TRBJ1-5 gives the full variable domain: DSGVTQTPKHLITATGQRVTLRCSPRSGDLSVYWYQQSLDQGLQFLIQYYNGEERAKGNILERFSAQQFPDLHSELNLSSLELGDSALYFCASSVDGQVGQPQHFGDGTRLSIL.

The chain carries TRBV5-4 and TRBJ2-2; 7 bases line up with TRBD1. The V gene end was trimmed by 1 base and the J gene end by 0 bases; junction bases not matched to a gene: 0. CDR3 length: 15 residues. Germline assignment: CDR1 SGHNT and CDR2 YYREEE (reference sequence). The CDR3 region has the DNA TGTGCCAGCAGCTTGACAGGGGCGAACACCGGGGAGCTGTTTTTT. Its translation is CASSLTGANTGELFF.

The rearrangement uses TRBV5-1 and TRBJ2-3, with 8 nucleotides matching TRBD2. V lost 0 bases, J lost 3 bases, and 18 bases stayed unmatched. The germline gives CDR1 SGHRS, CDR2 YFSETQ. CDR3 size: 20 residues. The CDR3 DNA is TGCGCCAGCAGCTTGGCCGTGGGGAGCGGGAGTAGAGGGGGTACAGATACGCAGTATTTT. This gives the protein CASSLAVGSGSRGGTDTQYF.

This clone appeared a single time. The chain links TRBV5-1 to TRBJ2-1, with TRBD2 matching 14 bases. Germline CDR1 is SGHRS and CDR2 is YFSETQ. CDR3 size: 16 residues. With V trimmed by 3 bases and J by 6 bases, 5 bases remained unmatched. CDR3 protein: CASSYGTSGGGNEQFF. In DNA, the CDR3 is TGCGCCAGCAGCTACGGGACTAGCGGGGGCGGCAATGAGCAGTTCTTC.

This chain joins TRBV6-5 and TRBJ2-1; the D is unclear. This CDR3 has 15 residues. Germline V gene lookup returns CDR1 MNHEY and CDR2 SVGAGI. Trimming pared 2 bases from V and 2 bases from J, leaving 10 bases between. The CDR3 DNA sequence: TGTGCCAGCAGTTACGGTTCTCTAACCTACAATGAGCAGTTCTTC. It translates to CASSYGSLTYNEQFF.

CDR3 sequence reads: CASKQEYNYGYTF. CDR3 nucleotide sequence: TGTGCCAGCAAACAGGAGTATAACTATGGCTACACCTTC. This chain uses TRBV6-5 with TRBJ1-2, with a tentative D call TRBD1 (5 bases). The CDR3 has 13 residues. Germline assignment: CDR1 MNHEY and CDR2 SVGAGI. V was trimmed by 7 bases and J by 1 base, leaving 10 bases between them.

With respect to this clone: A read error may produce the germline difference seen at one junction end. The chain couples TRBV9 to TRBJ2-7; 10 nucleotides match TRBD2. Germline V gene lookup returns CDR1 SGDLS and CDR2 YYNGEE. The CDR3 runs to 16 residues. The chain's CDR3 is CASGVAALAGEGEQYF. The CDR3 region has the DNA TGTGCCAGCGGCGTAGCTGCCCTAGCGGGAGAGGGCGAGCAGTACTTC.

This chain links TRBV19 with TRBJ2-3; perhaps TRBD2 as D (6 bases). V lost 9 bases and J 4 bases, leaving 17 bases between the germline ends. The germline V gene encodes CDR1 LNHDA and CDR2 SQIVND (reference sequence). The CDR3 is 14 residues long. CDR3 sequence: CASNRDSGPDTQYF. For the CDR3, the DNA is TGTGCCAGCAACCGGGACTCCGGCCCAGATACGCAGTATTTT.

Only a few counts were recorded for this clone. The genes are TRBV6-5 and TRBJ2-7, with no clear D. The CDR3 sequence is 13 residues long. Germline CDR1 and CDR2: MNHEY and SVGAGI. The V and J ends lost 8 bases and 0 bases respectively, with 11 bases between them. The CDR3 DNA reads TGTGCCAGCCTAGACCCTTTCTCCTACGAGCAGTACTTC. It translates to CASLDPFSYEQYF.

On this clone: A read error may produce the germline difference seen at one junction end. The chain joins TRBV5-1 to TRBJ2-1; TRBD1 matches 8 bases. The germline V gene encodes CDR1 SGHRS and CDR2 YFSETQ. This CDR3 region has 15 residues. The CDR3 spells CASSLDRASYNEQFF. CDR3 sequence (DNA): TGCGCCAGCAGTTTGGACAGGGCCTCCTACAATGAGCAGTTCTTC. Supplemented by reference TRBV5-1 and TRBJ2-1, the full variable domain reads KAGVTQTPRYLIKTRGQQVTLSCSPISGHRSVSWYQQTPGQGLQFLFEYFSETQRNKGNFPGRFSGRQFSNSRSEMNVSTLELGDSALYLCASSLDRASYNEQFFGPGTRLTVL.

This chain uses TRBV28 with TRBJ1-1, with TRBD1 matching 7 bases. Germline-derived CDR1 and CDR2 are MDHEN and SYDVKM. There are 13 residues in the CDR3. V trimming: 6 bases; J trimming: 11 bases; junction bases outside the gene matches: 12. The CDR3 nucleotides read TGTGCCAGCAGCCGGGGACAGCGGGGGGTGGCTTTCTTT. Translating gives CASSRGQRGVAFF.

The rearrangement joins TRBV7-3 to TRBJ1-1; D ambiguous. Trimming cost V 5 bases and J 6 bases, with 13 bases left between them. CDR1 and CDR2 from the germline V gene are SGHTA and FQGTGA. There are 13 residues in the CDR3. DNA for the CDR3: TGTGCCAGCAGCCCTCGGCTAGGTGCTGAAGCTTTCTTT. The encoded protein is CASSPRLGAEAFF.

The chain has TRBV25-1 and TRBJ1-5; D is ambiguous. This CDR3 spans 13 amino acids. Per the germline V gene, CDR1 is MGHDK and CDR2 is SYGVNS. V was trimmed by 3 bases and J by 4 bases, leaving 7 bases between them. The CDR3 sequence is CASSDSGNQPQHF. The CDR3 DNA is TGTGCCAGCAGTGATTCCGGGAATCAGCCCCAGCATTTT.

The chain has TRBV6-5 and TRBJ2-5, with 10 bases lining up with TRBD1. Germline CDR1 and CDR2: MNHEY and SVGAGI. V lost 6 bases to trimming and J lost 5 bases; unmatched junction nucleotides: 6. This CDR3 region has 14 residues. CDR3 region: CASRATGGMETQYF. The CDR3, as DNA: TGTGCCAGCAGGGCGACAGGGGGCATGGAGACCCAGTACTTC.

The CDR3 DNA sequence: TGTGCCAGCAGCTCGCACAGGGGAGCTAATGAAAAACTGTTTTTT. Translating it yields CASSSHRGANEKLFF. This rearrangement joins TRBV5-4 to TRBJ1-4, with 7 bases aligning to TRBD1. CDR1 SGHNT and CDR2 YYREEE come from the germline V gene (reference sequence). CDR3 length equals 15 residues. The V and J ends lost 3 bases and 3 bases, in that order; junction bases with no gene match: 5.

This chain connects TRBV5-4 to TRBJ2-7, with no clear D. The CDR3 has 14 residues. The germline gives CDR1 SGHNT, CDR2 YYREEE (reference sequence). V lost 4 bases and J lost 0, with 11 bases in between. The DNA for the CDR3 is TGTGCCAGCAGCCAGAGGCAGAGCTCCTACGAGCAGTACTTC. Its translation: CASSQRQSSYEQYF.

The chain links TRBV28 to TRBJ1-1; D unresolved. This CDR3 spans 13 amino acids. Trimming took 4 bases from V and 1 from J, leaving 7 bases between them. Germline-derived CDR1 and CDR2 are MDHEN and SYDVKM. The CDR3 is CASSSQWNTEAFF. As DNA, the CDR3 is TGTGCCAGCAGTTCTCAGTGGAACACTGAAGCTTTCTTT.

This clone was picked up a small number of times. CDR3 coding DNA: TGCAGCGTTGGGGGGGGGACAGGGTATGGCTACACCTTC. This gives the protein CSVGGGTGYGYTF. V is TRBV29-1 and J is TRBJ1-2; 9 bases are a match to TRBD1. Per germline, CDR1 SQVTM and CDR2 ANQGSEA. J lost 5 bases, V lost 4 bases, and 5 bases had no gene match. The CDR3 spans 13 residues. The variable domain in full, completed from reference TRBV29-1 and TRBJ1-2, reads SAVISQKPSRDICQRGTSLTIQCQVDSQVTMMFWYRQQPGQSLTLIATANQGSEATYESGFVIDKFPISRPNLTFSTLTVSNMSPEDSSIYLCSVGGGTGYGYTFGSGTRLTVV.